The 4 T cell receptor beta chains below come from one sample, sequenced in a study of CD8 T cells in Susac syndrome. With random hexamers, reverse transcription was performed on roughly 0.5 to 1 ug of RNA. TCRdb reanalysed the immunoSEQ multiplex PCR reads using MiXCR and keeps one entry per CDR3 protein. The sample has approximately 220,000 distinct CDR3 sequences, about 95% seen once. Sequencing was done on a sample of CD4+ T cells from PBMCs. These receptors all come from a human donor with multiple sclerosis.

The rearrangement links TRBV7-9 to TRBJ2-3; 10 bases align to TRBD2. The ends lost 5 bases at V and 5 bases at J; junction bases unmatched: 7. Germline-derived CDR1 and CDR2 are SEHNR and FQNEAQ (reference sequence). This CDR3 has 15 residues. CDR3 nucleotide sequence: TGTGCCAGCAGCGTCAGCGGGGGGGCGGGAGATACGCAGTATTTT. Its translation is CASSVSGGAGDTQYF.

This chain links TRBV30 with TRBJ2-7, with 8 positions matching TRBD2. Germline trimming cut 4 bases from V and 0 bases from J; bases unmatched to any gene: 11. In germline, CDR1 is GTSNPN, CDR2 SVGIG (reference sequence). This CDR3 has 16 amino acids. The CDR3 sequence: CAWTPGGALLSYEQYF. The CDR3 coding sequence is TGTGCCTGGACCCCCGGGGGGGCCCTTCTCTCCTACGAGCAGTACTTC.

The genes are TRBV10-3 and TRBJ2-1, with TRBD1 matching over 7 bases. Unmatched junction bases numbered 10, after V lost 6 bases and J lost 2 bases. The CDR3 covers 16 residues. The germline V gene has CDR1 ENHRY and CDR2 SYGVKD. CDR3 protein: CAIRGKTGTTYNEQFF. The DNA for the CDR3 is TGTGCCATCAGAGGAAAGACAGGGACGACCTACAATGAGCAGTTCTTC.

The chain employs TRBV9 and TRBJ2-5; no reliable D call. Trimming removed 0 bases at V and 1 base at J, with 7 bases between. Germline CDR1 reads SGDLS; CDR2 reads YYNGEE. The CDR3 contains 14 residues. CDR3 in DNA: TGTGCCAGCAGCGTAGGTTCCCTCCAAGAGACCCAGTACTTC. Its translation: CASSVGSLQETQYF.